This T cell receptor (beta chain) was documented in a study of circulating tumor DNA in untreated peripheral T-cell lymphoma (dated by TCRdb to the early 2020s). For the wider study: To follow circulating tumor DNA that carried tumor TCR clonotypes, serum samples were drawn at baseline and then repeatedly over the course of treatment. Summary of the overall study and its limitations: ctDNA persistence did not always predict relapse, since two patients whose ctDNA remained detectable after therapy stayed in remission over approximately 10 years of follow-up. Tumor-specific clonotypes were found in 75% to 80% of patients, coming from approximately 87% of baseline tissues and approximately 65% of baseline serum samples. Among about 25 serially sampled patients, roughly 40% cleared ctDNA after two cycles, and detectable ctDNA after therapy showed a trend toward worse survival.

Next-generation sequencing of T-cell receptor sequences was used to monitor peripheral T-cell lymphoma patients receiving frontline treatment on a trial. The library was prepared using the immunoSEQ multiplex PCR assay. The table was pulled from immuneACCESS by TCRdb, which kept in-frame rearrangements only. Such tables lose some clones; where checked, under half of the loss comes from unresolved V genes, and the rest has no known cause. The sample profile shows some 260 clones; 80% to 90% of them were found once. The top ten clones comprise around 3.5% of the sample. The CDR3, from cysteine to phenylalanine, totals 13 residues. Only CDR3 DNA remains: 39 bases, in frame from the first base. Trimming takes 1 base from V and 0 bases from J, and the germline ends sit 6 bases apart. Sequences GTSNPN (CDR1) and SVGIG (CDR2) are obtained from the germline V gene (reference sequence). About this clone: The antigen it binds to is not known. No much larger clonotype is one base removed from it; base qualities were not supplied.

The sequence links TRBV30 to TRBJ2-5, with the D gene not confidently named. This sequence originates from a human donor with peripheral T-cell lymphoma. Sequencing was carried out using cell-free DNA from blood serum. The nucleotide sequence is given as TGTGCCTGGAGTGAAACTTACCAAGAGACCCAGTACTTC. It translates to CAWSETYQETQYF.